A selection of T cell receptor beta chains follows, all from one sample in a study of cytomegalovirus exposure and HLA in healthy donors. The table came from immunoSEQ multiplex PCR; TCRdb's copy has only in-frame clones and leaves some out. The sample holds about 120,000 clones, 65% to 80% seen once. Sample: PBMCs. These receptors came from a woman between 55 and 75 years old in good health and CMV-seropositive. Each CDR3 is given with its conserved first and last residue. Clone size is stated in some rows and not others, as once, few, many or a class when expanded.

V gene	CDR3 length	J gene	clone size	CDR3 protein
TRBV10-3	16	TRBJ2-7	.	CAIRPSGAREASEQYF
TRBV2	12	TRBJ2-7	.	CASSLNSYEQYF
TRBV11-2	13	TRBJ2-1	.	CASSSGTRNEQFF
TRBV4-2	15	.	.	CASSQEAGGKFEQYF
TRBV29-1	11	TRBJ2-5	.	CSVVGHGTQYF
TRBV28	17	TRBJ1-5	once	CASSLGMGQGLGQPQHF
TRBV7-3	15	TRBJ2-2	.	CASSLASARTGELFF
TRBV2	14	TRBJ2-7	few	CASRERQGAGEQYF
TRBV7-3	14	TRBJ2-5	.	CASSPFAGGETQYF
TRBV2	16	TRBJ1-4	few	CASSGMTTATNEKLFF